This T cell receptor (beta chain) comes out of a study of T cell changes during pregnancy in multiple sclerosis. Generated by immunoSEQ multiplex PCR, the TCRdb table keeps only in-frame clones and is missing some. The sample contains roughly 42,000 clones, approximately 92% of which appear only once. CDR1 and CDR2 (germline): DFQATT, SNEGSKA (reference sequence). The CDR3 length is 11 residues. V shed 5 bases and J shed 5 bases, with 9 bases lying between them. The chain employs TRBV20-1 and TRBJ1-1; unclear D gene. The clonotype comes from a female donor in good health, enrolled as a control in a pregnancy study. Sequenced here: CD4+ T cells from peripheral blood mononuclear cells, sampled in the second trimester of pregnancy. CDR3 protein: CSAAGRTEAFF. Here the CDR3 DNA reads TGCAGTGCTGCAGGTAGAACTGAAGCTTTCTTT.